Sequencing of this T cell receptor (beta chain) was carried out in a study of T cells in Graves' hyperthyroidism and ophthalmopathy (dated by TCRdb to 2018 to 2020). About the study as a whole: To identify distinguishing TCR V-J signatures, a discovery cohort of about a hundred patients was used, comprising 43 with Graves' ophthalmopathy and around 60 with stable Graves' hyperthyroidism. Whether ophthalmopathy could be predicted prospectively was tested in an independent validation cohort made up of 18 to 20 hyperthyroidism patients plus 17 patients who later progressed to ophthalmopathy. The roughly 94 discovery patients were randomly divided into training and test sets at a 7:3 ratio. In more than five Graves' hyperthyroidism patients, the study also compared T-cell repertoires from thyroid tissue with T-cell repertoires from blood. After sampling, hyperthyroidism patients received methimazole starting at 30 mg daily, and ophthalmopathy patients received high-dose intravenous methylprednisolone. The paper reports TCR Vbeta CDR3 sequencing of about 140 peripheral blood samples: under 45 ophthalmopathy, about 75 hyperthyroidism and approximately 17 progressor patients. The paper's findings and limits, for the study overall: In validation, the model predicted progression to ophthalmopathy a median of roughly six months before onset, with approximately 71% sensitivity and about 75% specificity. Ophthalmopathy was separated from stable hyperthyroidism by a 13 V-J signature model, with approximately 89% sensitivity and around 81% specificity obtained in cross-validation and 80%/75% obtained in testing. No statistical method was used to fix the sample size in advance, and group allocation was not hidden from the investigators. Most expanded thyroid clonotypes (frequency above 0.001) were also detected in blood, suggesting blood repertoires may reflect thyroid immune responses.

The V and J ends are trimmed by 5 bases and 4 bases, leaving 9 bases between them. Including cysteine and phenylalanine, the CDR3 has 12 amino acids. The entry retains the CDR3 DNA only, 36 bases that are in frame from base 1. CDR1 is given as SEHNR and CDR2 as FQNEAQ, both from the germline V gene (reference sequence). Any patient with an uncontrolled infection, another autoimmune disease, pregnancy or lactation was excluded. Diagnoses were based on clinical symptoms, serum thyroxine and TRAb, thyroid ultrasound and orbital computed tomography. Trizol reagent was used to extract total RNA, and RNA quality was then checked on an Agilent 2100 Bioanalyzer. This clonotype was seen ten or more times. There is no known antigen for this receptor. Per-base qualities were not stored, and no clone one base away is much larger. Amplification of TCR beta CDR3 regions was carried out from RNA transcripts. The TCR CDR3 was subjected to a first round of RT-PCR using the HTBI primer set and the Qiagen OneStep RT-PCR kit. The libraries were constructed in a second round of multiplex PCR and then size-selected and purified. Paired-end sequencing of the libraries was performed with 100 bp reads on an Illumina HiSeq2000. Per the authors' processing: SOAPnuke was used to process the raw data, with reads discarded if the reads contained adapters or uncalled bases, had a mean Phred below 15, or lacked an exact constant-primer or identifier match. High-quality paired reads were merged with COPE v1.2.5, and unique nucleotide sequences were defined as clonotypes. Clonotypes were aligned to IMGT TRBV, TRBD and TRBJ reference segments using MiTCR v1.1. Only V-J combinations with frequency above 0.0001, covering about 99% of repertoires, were analysed. The TCS score was defined as F50 (clonal expansion) divided by E x V (chaos), with BLOSUM62-based TCRdist calculated between CDR3 peptides within each V-J. Welch's t-statistics and random forest reduced 500 to 650 V-J features to 13, which were used in a naive Bayes classifier (R e1071). The Morisita-Horn index was used to measure how similar the thyroid and blood repertoires were. The public sequencing data were trimmed at Q25 with fastp and processed into clonotypes with MiXCR by TCRdb, which kept only in-frame beta chains. Each entry is one CDR3 protein sequence, shown with its most common DNA and genes. The authors' filters were not applied to this entry. The sample has 660,000 or so distinct CDR3 sequences on record, just under 45% of them singletons. The leading ten clones occupy about 7.7% of the sample.

The sample was peripheral blood or thyroid tissue (not recorded which). The receptor was isolated from an adult man with Graves' disease, either hyperthyroidism or ophthalmopathy (not recorded which). The chain links TRBV7-9 with TRBJ2-7; the D gene is perhaps TRBD2, from 6 matching bases. The CDR3 protein: CASSMLAYEQYF. At the DNA level, the sequence is TGTGCCAGCAGCATGCTAGCGTACGAGCAGTACTTC.